This T cell receptor (beta chain) was found in a study of siplizumab effects on memory and regulatory T cells (dated 2019 in TCRdb). About the investigation overall: Across fewer than 10 responder-stimulator pairs, paired mixed lymphocyte reactions were conducted with siplizumab at approximately 1.1 ug/mL and without drug. The study looked at the effect of siplizumab, an anti-CD2 antibody, on alloreactive T-cell subsets in allogeneic mixed lymphocyte reactions made from human PBMCs.

Broad study findings and their caveats: Compared with memory T cells, unstimulated naive T cells appeared more diverse, and naive cells seemed to make a substantial contribution to the alloresponse. A naive or memory phenotype could not be assigned to roughly 80-95% of proliferating CD4+ or CD8+ clones. Whether proliferating Tregs from siplizumab cultures were suppressive was not functionally confirmed. Siplizumab significantly lowered the cumulative frequency of alloreactive sequences that could be traced to unstimulated CD4+ memory T cells. Among mappable alloreactive CD4+ clones, the Treg-derived fraction averaged approximately 69% with siplizumab versus around 27% in control reactions. Because sequences below about 10^-5 frequency were poorly captured, only a minor fraction of alloreactive clones could be mapped to unstimulated subsets.

For approximately six days, cells in the mixed lymphocyte reaction were kept in coculture at 37 degrees C. After responder PBMCs were labelled with CFSE and stimulator PBMCs with Violet Dye, the two populations were combined at a 1:1 ratio. Sorted unstimulated T cells and proliferating T cells recovered from mixed lymphocyte reactions underwent TCRbeta CDR3 sequencing. Fresh whole blood from nine to eleven HLA-typed healthy donors was used to isolate PBMCs. For TCR sequencing, responder T cells that had proliferated and were CFSE-low were FACS-sorted once the mixed lymphocyte reaction was over. Remarks on this clone: Its antigen remains unidentified. No per-base quality is available; no much larger clone lies one base away.

Libraries were built with the immunoSEQ multiplex PCR assay. Some 9.9 x 10^4 TCR templates per sample were assayed by the deep sequencing platform. Genomic DNA extracted from sorted T cells was used for TCRbeta CDR3 sequencing. The source study handled its data this way. Clonal analysis of TCRbeta CDR3 data was done in the R programming language. Unstimulated samples were compared with post-reaction CFSE-low samples to define alloreactive CD4+ and CD8+ clones. By matching sequences to the repertoires of sorted unstimulated Treg and non-Treg cells, each alloreactive CD4+ clone was assigned a regulatory or non-regulatory origin. Drawn from immuneACCESS, this table holds only the in-frame rearrangements with V and J called that TCRdb kept. Clones are partly lost; checked studies trace under half to an unresolved V gene and leave the rest unexplained. V, J and clone size are taken as reported in that table, and D and trimming were inferred from the DNA itself. Present in this sample are about 12,000 clones, under 40% of which were seen just once. Roughly 9.1% of the sample comes from the top ten.

Sequenced material: CFSE-low (dividing) CD8+ T cells sorted from an allogeneic mixed lymphocyte reaction. The receptor comes from a human donor in good health; the cells came from an allogeneic mixed lymphocyte reaction.

In nucleotide form, the sequence is TGTGCCAGCAGTCCCGGCCCACCCTACGAGCAGTACTTC. Protein translation: CASSPGPPYEQYF. The rearranged chain carries TRBV6-5 and TRBJ2-7, with no confident D gene call. The junction carries 10 bases between V and J, which are trimmed by 5 bases and 2 bases respectively. The CDR3 goes from the cysteine to the phenylalanine over 13 residues. The DNA shown is the 39-base CDR3, in frame from base 1. The germline V gene gives CDR1 as MNHEY and CDR2 as SVGAGI.